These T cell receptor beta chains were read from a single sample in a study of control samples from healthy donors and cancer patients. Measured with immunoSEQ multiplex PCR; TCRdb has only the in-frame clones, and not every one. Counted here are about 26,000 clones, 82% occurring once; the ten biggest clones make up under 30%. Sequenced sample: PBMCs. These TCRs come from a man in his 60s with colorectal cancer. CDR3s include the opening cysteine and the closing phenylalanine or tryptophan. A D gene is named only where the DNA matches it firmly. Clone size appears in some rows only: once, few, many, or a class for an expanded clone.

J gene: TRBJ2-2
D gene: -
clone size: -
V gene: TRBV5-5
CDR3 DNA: TGTGCCAGCAGCTTGAGGCCCTTTTCAGGGGCCAACACCGGGGAGCTGTTTTTT
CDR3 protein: CASSLRPFSGANTGELFF

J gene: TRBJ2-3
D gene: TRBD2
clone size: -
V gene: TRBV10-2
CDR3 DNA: TGCGCCAGCAGTGATTCGAAGGGGCTAGCGGGGCGCTCAGATACGCAGTATTTT
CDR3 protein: CASSDSKGLAGRSDTQYF

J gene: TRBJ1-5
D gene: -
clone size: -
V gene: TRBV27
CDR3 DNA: TGTGCCAGCAGTTTTCTTGCGGGGCAGCCCCAGCATTTT
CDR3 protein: CASSFLAGQPQHF

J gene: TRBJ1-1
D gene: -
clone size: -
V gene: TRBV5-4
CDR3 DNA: TGTGCCAGCAGCTTAAATGGTGGGGGGGCGAGGACTGAAGCTTTCTTT
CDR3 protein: CASSLNGGGARTEAFF

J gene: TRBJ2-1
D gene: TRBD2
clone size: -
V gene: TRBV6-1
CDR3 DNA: TGTGCCAGCAGTGAGTGGGGTAGCGGGGGGGCTGAGCAGTTCTTC
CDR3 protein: CASSEWGSGGAEQFF

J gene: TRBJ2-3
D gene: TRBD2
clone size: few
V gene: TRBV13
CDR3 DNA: TGTGCCAGCAGCCCTAGCGGGGGTGGGTCAGATACGCAGTATTTT
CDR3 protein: CASSPSGGGSDTQYF

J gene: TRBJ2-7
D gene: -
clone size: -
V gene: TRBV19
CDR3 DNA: TGTGCCAGTAGTACAGGGTACGAGCAGTACTTC
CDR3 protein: CASSTGYEQYF

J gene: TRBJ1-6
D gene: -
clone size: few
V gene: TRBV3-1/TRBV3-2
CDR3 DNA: TGTGCCAGCAGCCAGATAATCATGGGTTCACCCCTCCACTTT
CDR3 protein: CASSQIIMGSPLHF

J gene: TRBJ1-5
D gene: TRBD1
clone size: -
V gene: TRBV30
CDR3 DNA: TGTGCCTGGAGCGCCCCGGGACAGGTGCGTCAGCCCCAGCATTTT
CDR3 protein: CAWSAPGQVRQPQHF

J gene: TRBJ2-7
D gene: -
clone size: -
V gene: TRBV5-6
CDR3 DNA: TGTGCCAGCAGCCGCCGGGACTACGAGCAGTACTTC
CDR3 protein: CASSRRDYEQYF

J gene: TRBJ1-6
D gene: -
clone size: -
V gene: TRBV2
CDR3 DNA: TGTGCCAGCAGCCCGCTGGGGAGGGGGGCAGGATCACCCCTCCACTTT
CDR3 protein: CASSPLGRGAGSPLHF

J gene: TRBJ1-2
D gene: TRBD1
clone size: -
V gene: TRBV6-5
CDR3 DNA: TGTGCCAGCAGCCGGACAGGGAATAACTATGGCTACACCTTC
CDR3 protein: CASSRTGNNYGYTF

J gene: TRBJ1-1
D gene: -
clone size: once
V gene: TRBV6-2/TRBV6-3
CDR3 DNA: TGTGCCAGCAGTTACGCGCGGGCTCTGACTGAAGCTTTCTTT
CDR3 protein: CASSYARALTEAFF

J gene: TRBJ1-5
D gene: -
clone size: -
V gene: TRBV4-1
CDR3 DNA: TGCGCCAGCAGCCAAGATCAGGGGCAGCCCCAGCATTTT
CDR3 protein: CASSQDQGQPQHF

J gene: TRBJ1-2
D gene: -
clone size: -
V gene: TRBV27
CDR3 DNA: TGTGCCAGCACCCGAGGGGGGCCGCTTTGGGTCTACACCTTC
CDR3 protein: CASTRGGPLWVYTF

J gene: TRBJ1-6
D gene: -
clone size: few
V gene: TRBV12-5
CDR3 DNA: TGTGCTAGTGGTTTGAATGATTCACCCCTCCACTTT
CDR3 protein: CASGLNDSPLHF